This TCR beta chain was sequenced during a study of vaccination effects on CD4 cells after COVID-19. The method was immunoSEQ multiplex PCR; TCRdb's version includes in-frame clones alone and lacks a portion of them. The table has 15,000 or so clones, about 75% seen once. The CDR3 is 16 amino acids. The V gene's germline CDR1 is SGHKS and CDR2 YYEKEE (reference sequence). The ends were cut back, 4 bases at V and 0 bases at J, with 16 bases in the middle. As concerns this clone: Its antigen is unknown.

Using viral peptide pools, the ViraFEST assay grew out antigen-specific CD4+ T cells prior to sequencing. At the end of more than 8 days of culture, CD4+ T cells were isolated. Vaccine administered to participants consisted of two doses of either BNT162b2 or mRNA-1273. The source is a human donor who received a COVID-19 vaccine. This chain links TRBV5-5 with TRBJ1-2; TRBD1 is a possible D gene (5 bases). Sequenced material: CD4+ T cells from PBMCs cultured with HCoV-NL63 spike peptides, taken after COVID-19 vaccination. In DNA form, the CDR3 reads TGTGCCAGCAGCCGCACAGGAATCCAGACTAACTATGGCTACACCTTC. Its protein product is CASSRTGIQTNYGYTF.